This T cell receptor beta chain is drawn from a study of blood T cell repertoires in COVID-19. The length of the CDR3 is 11 residues. V was cut by 4 bases and J by 4 bases, with 3 bases left in between. Looked up from germline, CDR1 is KGHSH and CDR2 is LQKENI. Measured with immunoSEQ multiplex PCR; TCRdb has only the in-frame clones, and not every one. The repertoire consists of 150,000 or so clones, with 70% to 85% occurring once and the leading ten covering 3%. The sample taken for sequencing was peripheral blood. The receptor was derived from a woman of 80 years or more with acute or convalescent COVID-19. The J gene is TRBJ2-3, the V gene TRBV18; D call uncertain. The DNA for the CDR3 is TGTGCCAGCTCACGCGCAGATACGCAGTATTTT. Translating gives CASSRADTQYF. Combining the CDR3 with reference TRBV18 and TRBJ2-3 gives the whole variable domain NAGVMQNPRHLVRRRGQEARLRCSPMKGHSHVYWYRQLPEEGLKFMVYLQKENIIDESGMPKERFSAEFPKEGPSILRIQQVVRGDSAAYFCASSRADTQYFGPGTRLTVL.